These T cell receptor beta chains were read from a single sample in a study of circulating and synovial CD4+ cells in juvenile arthritis. Sequencing was performed with immunoSEQ multiplex PCR; in TCRdb, only in-frame clones are kept and a portion is missing. The table records about 33,000 clones, roughly 95% of them present only once. The sequencing sample was made of CD4+ T cells from blood. Receptor source: a human donor with juvenile idiopathic arthritis. The CDR3 runs from the conserved cysteine through the conserved F or W. D genes are given only for firm matches. Expanded clones get a size class; other rows say once, few or many, or leave the size out.

D gene	J gene	V gene	clone size	CDR3 DNA	CDR3 protein
NA	TRBJ1-5	TRBV28	NA	TGTGCCAGCAGTTCGACAGTAGGAAATCAGCCCCAGCATTTT	CASSSTVGNQPQHF
NA	TRBJ1-1	TRBV7-6	NA	TGTGCCAGCACCGTTTATCCCCAGCAGGGGTGGCGGAACACTGAAGCTTTCTTT	CASTVYPQQGWRNTEAFF
NA	TRBJ1-1	TRBV7-2	NA	TGTGCCAGCAGCTCACAACGGACAGTATCGGGGGAAGCTTTCTTT	CASSSQRTVSGEAFF
TRBD1	TRBJ2-2	TRBV5-4	NA	TGTGCCAGCAGCTTGACAGGGGTTTCCGGGGAGCTGCTTTTT	CASSLTGVSGELLF
TRBD1	TRBJ2-5	TRBV4-1	NA	TGCGCCAGCAGCCAGGGACAGCTACTACAAGAGACCCAGTACTTC	CASSQGQLLQETQYF
NA	TRBJ2-1	TRBV2	NA	TGTGCCAGCACTCGGTCCTACAATGAGCAGTTCTTC	CASTRSYNEQFF
TRBD1	TRBJ2-7	TRBV11-3	NA	TGTGCCAGCAGCCTGGGACAGGGGGCAGGGTACGAGCAGTACTTC	CASSLGQGAGYEQYF
NA	TRBJ1-2	TRBV10-1	NA	TGCGCCAGCGCCGGGGGGTTTGGCTACACCTTC	CASAGGFGYTF
NA	TRBJ1-1	TRBV7-3	NA	TGTGCCAGCAGTCTCTCGAGGGCTCTGAACACTGAAGCTTTCTTT	CASSLSRALNTEAFF
TRBD1	TRBJ1-2	TRBV14	NA	TGTGCCAGCAGCCGGGACAGGGGGAGCTACACCTTC	CASSRDRGSYTF
TRBD1	TRBJ2-3	TRBV29-1	NA	TGCAGCGTTGTGGGACAGTACACAGATACGCAGTATTTT	CSVVGQYTDTQYF
NA	TRBJ1-2	TRBV28	NA	TGTGCCAGCACCCCTGGAGGTGGCTATGGCTACACCTTC	CASTPGGGYGYTF
NA	TRBJ2-7	TRBV9	NA	TGTGCCAGCAGCCCCCAACAGGGTTCGGAATCCTACGAGCAGTACTTC	CASSPQQGSESYEQYF
NA	TRBJ2-5	TRBV5-8	NA	TGTGCCAGCAGTCACAAGGGGAAGACTCAAGAGACCCAGTACTTC	CASSHKGKTQETQYF
TRBD2	TRBJ2-3	TRBV7-3	NA	TGTGCCAGCAGCCCCGGGAGGACAGATACGCAGTATTTT	CASSPGRTDTQYF
TRBD2	TRBJ2-1	TRBV5-5	NA	TGTGCCAGCAGCTTGATACCACCGGGACTAGCGGCCAATGAGCAGTTCTTC	CASSLIPPGLAANEQFF
TRBD1	TRBJ1-3	TRBV19	few	TGTGCCAGTAGTCCATTGGACAGGGGCTCTGGAAACACCATATATTTT	CASSPLDRGSGNTIYF
NA	TRBJ2-7	TRBV7-9	NA	TGTGCCAGCAGCCATACAGTCTACGAGCAGTACTTC	CASSHTVYEQYF
NA	TRBJ1-4	TRBV4-3	NA	TGCGCCAGCAGCCAAAGGGGCAATATTAATGAAAAACTGTTTTTT	CASSQRGNINEKLFF
NA	TRBJ2-3	TRBV4-3	NA	TGCGCCAGCAGCCAAGATAATCTCTCAGGGGATACGCAGTATTTT	CASSQDNLSGDTQYF
TRBD1	TRBJ2-3	TRBV28	NA	TGTGCCAGCAGACCTCAGGGGGCCAGCACAGATACGCAGTATTTT	CASRPQGASTDTQYF
TRBD2	TRBJ2-5	TRBV30	NA	TGTGCCTGGACTAGCGGGGGGGGGAAGACCCAGTACTTC	CAWTSGGGKTQYF
TRBD1	TRBJ1-5	TRBV28	NA	TGTGCCAGCAACGCAGGGGGAGTTTCTTATCAGCCCCAGCATTTT	CASNAGGVSYQPQHF
TRBD1	TRBJ2-5	TRBV7-2	NA	TGTGCCAGCAGCCCCGGGACAGGAATTAAAGAGACCCAGTACTTC	CASSPGTGIKETQYF
NA	TRBJ1-1	TRBV25-1	NA	TGTGCCAGCAGTTTTTCGGGGGGCACTGAAGCTTTCTTT	CASSFSGGTEAFF
NA	TRBJ1-2	TRBV6-5	NA	TGTGCCAGCAGTTACGGGGCAGGGTTACCTGGCTACACCTTC	CASSYGAGLPGYTF
NA	TRBJ2-1	TRBV28	NA	TGTGCCAGCCTGGAGAAATACTACAATGAGCAGTTCTTC	CASLEKYYNEQFF
NA	TRBJ1-3	TRBV19	NA	TGTGCCGCAAAACAGGGTACTGCTGGAAACACCATATATTTT	CAAKQGTAGNTIYF
NA	TRBJ2-7	TRBV2	NA	TGTGCCAGCAGTCCTGGTAGCTACGAGCAGTACTTC	CASSPGSYEQYF
NA	TRBJ1-2	TRBV4-1	NA	TGCGCCAGCAGCCAAGAACAGCCAGTGACCTACACCTTC	CASSQEQPVTYTF
TRBD1	TRBJ1-1	TRBV9	once	TGTGCCAGCAGCGTAGGAGGGGTGACAGGGGGGATTGAGGACACTGAAGCTTTCTTT	CASSVGGVTGGIEDTEAFF
TRBD2	TRBJ2-2	TRBV5-1	NA	TGCGCCAGCAGCTTTGGCGGGGGGGAAAACACCGGGGAGCTGTTTTTT	CASSFGGGENTGELFF
TRBD1	TRBJ1-1	TRBV7-2	NA	TGTGCCAGCAGCTTACGGACAGGGGGCGTAAAATTTGATGAAGCTTTCTTT	CASSLRTGGVKFDEAFF
TRBD1	TRBJ1-4	TRBV15	NA	TGTGCCACCAGCAGTTATGGTGGACAGGGTAACGATGGGTTGAGTGAAAAACTGTTTTTT	CATSSYGGQGNDGLSEKLFF
TRBD1	TRBJ1-5	TRBV11-2	NA	TGTGCCAGCAGCTGGGACAGCGCTTATCAGCCCCAGCATTTT	CASSWDSAYQPQHF
NA	TRBJ1-5	TRBV12-5	NA	TGTGCTAGTGCTATTGGAGGCAATCAGCCCCAGCATTTT	CASAIGGNQPQHF
NA	TRBJ1-1	TRBV19	NA	TGTGCCAGTAGCCGCACGGGAGTGAACACTGAAGCTTTCTTT	CASSRTGVNTEAFF
TRBD1	TRBJ1-1	TRBV7-9	NA	TGTGCCAGCAGCTTACTCCCGGGACAGAGGACTGAAGCTTTCTTT	CASSLLPGQRTEAFF
NA	TRBJ1-1	TRBV9	NA	TGTGCCAGCAGCCCCATGAACACTGAAGCTTTCTTT	CASSPMNTEAFF
TRBD1	TRBJ1-5	TRBV2	NA	TGTGCCAGCGGACAGGGGGCAAGCAATCAGCCCCAGCATTTT	CASGQGASNQPQHF
NA	TRBJ2-7	TRBV2	NA	TGTGCCAGCAGTGACCCGGGAGAGCCCTACGAGCAGTACTTC	CASSDPGEPYEQYF
NA	TRBJ2-7	TRBV10-1	NA	TGCGCCAGCAGTGAGCGCCGGGACAAGGACGAGCAGTACTTC	CASSERRDKDEQYF
NA	TRBJ1-2	TRBV28	NA	TGTGCCAGCAGTTTGGTGGGAGATGGCTACACCTTC	CASSLVGDGYTF
TRBD2	TRBJ2-3	TRBV27	NA	TGTGCCAGCAGCCGAGGGACTAGCGCCACAGATACGCAGTATTTT	CASSRGTSATDTQYF
TRBD1	TRBJ1-4	TRBV4-3	NA	TGCGCCAGCAGCCGCCGAGGGACAGGGCTTGCAACTAATGAAAAACTGTTTTTT	CASSRRGTGLATNEKLFF
NA	TRBJ2-1	TRBV4-1	NA	TGCGCCAGCAGCCAGTACTTTTACAATGAGCAGTTCTTC	CASSQYFYNEQFF
NA	TRBJ2-1	TRBV28	once	TGTGCCAGCAGTTTAGGACTACTAAGCTCCTACAATGAGCAGTTCTTC	CASSLGLLSSYNEQFF
NA	TRBJ2-4	TRBV19	once	TGTGCCAGTAGTCAGGGGCCTTTAGCCAAAAACATTCAGTACTTC	CASSQGPLAKNIQYF
TRBD2	TRBJ2-2	TRBV5-6	NA	TGTGCCAGCAGCCTAGGGACTAGCGGAACCGGGGAGCTGTTTTTT	CASSLGTSGTGELFF
TRBD2	TRBJ2-1	TRBV5-6	NA	TGTGCCAGCAGCCAAACGACTAGCGGGAGGGGATCCTACAATGAGCAGTTCTTC	CASSQTTSGRGSYNEQFF
NA	TRBJ1-2	TRBV6-5	once	TGTGCCAGCAGTTACTCGATGGGGGGAGCAGATGGCTACACCTTC	CASSYSMGGADGYTF
NA	TRBJ1-1	TRBV27	NA	TGTGCCAGCACCCCGCTGGGGCACTTGAACACTGAAGCTTTCTTT	CASTPLGHLNTEAFF
NA	TRBJ2-5	TRBV9	NA	TGTGCCAGCAGCGCCGGGGGTGGACAAGAGACCCAGTACTTC	CASSAGGGQETQYF
NA	TRBJ1-4	TRBV5-5	NA	TGTGCCAGCAGCGGTTACCAGGGAAATGAAAAACTGTTTTTT	CASSGYQGNEKLFF
TRBD2	TRBJ2-3	TRBV7-9	NA	TGTGCCAGCAGTCTAGCGGGAAGCACAGATACGCAGTATTTT	CASSLAGSTDTQYF
NA	TRBJ1-6	TRBV28	NA	TGTGCCAGCAGTCTATCCCTGAGGTCCTATAATTCCCCCCTCCACTTT	CASSLSLRSYNSPLHF
TRBD1	TRBJ1-2	TRBV2	NA	TGTGCCATCTACGGACAGGGGAGAGCTAACTATGGCTACACCTTC	CAIYGQGRANYGYTF